This passage covers 25 T cell receptor beta chains from one sample sequenced in a study of shared clonotypes between healthy human individuals. Repertoires were generated with immunoSEQ multiplex PCR, while TCRdb's copy carries only in-frame clones and drops some. The sample includes over 850,000 clones, about 80% of them seen just once. The specimen was memory CD4+ T cells from PBMCs. Subset specified: CD45RA-negative fraction. The receptor source for this set is a man between 18 and 35 years old in good health. Some clones in this sample may be carry-over from other donors' samples.

This sequence joins TRBV5-4 and TRBJ1-2, with D possibly being TRBD1 (5 bases). Germline V gene sequence: CDR1 SGHNT, CDR2 YYREEE (reference sequence). V lost 0 bases and J lost 5, with 14 bases in between. The CDR3 length is 15 residues. The CDR3 loop reads CASSLAGTPWYGYTF. The CDR3 nucleotides read TGTGCCAGCAGCTTGGCCGGGACCCCGTGGTATGGCTACACCTTC.

The CDR3 spells CASSQDWSGDIQYF. The DNA of the CDR3 is TGTGCCAGCAGCCAAGACTGGTCGGGGGACATTCAGTACTTC. V usage is TRBV14 and J usage is TRBJ2-4, with D possibly being TRBD2 (6 bases). Germline CDR1 and CDR2: SGHDN and FVKESK. The CDR3 spans 14 residues. V was cut by 0 bases and J by 8 bases, with 11 bases left in between.

This chain joins TRBV19 and TRBJ2-3; TRBD2 is a possible D gene (5 bases). This CDR3 is built from 14 residues. The germline gives CDR1 LNHDA, CDR2 SQIVND (reference sequence). V was clipped by 6 bases and J by 0 bases, with 10 bases between them. The CDR3 spells CASSRRTSTDTQYF. The CDR3 DNA is TGTGCCAGTAGCCGACGGACTAGCACAGATACGCAGTATTTT.

The rearrangement uses TRBV7-9 and TRBJ1-4; D might be TRBD1 (5 bases). The CDR3 contains 16 residues. V dropped 5 bases and J dropped 2 bases, with 15 bases sitting between them. The germline V gene encodes CDR1 SEHNR and CDR2 FQNEAQ (reference sequence). CDR3 protein: CASSPRGVRTNEKLFF. CDR3 sequence (DNA): TGTGCCAGCAGCCCTCGGGGCGTACGGACTAATGAAAAACTGTTTTTT.

The chain joins TRBV28 to TRBJ1-4; maybe TRBD1 (6 bases). The CDR3 totals 17 residues. V shed 1 base and J shed 6 bases, with 18 bases lying between them. Per germline, CDR1 MDHEN and CDR2 SYDVKM. CDR3 coding DNA: TGTGCCAGCAGTTTATTAAGGGGGTTTCAGGTCGATGAAAAACTGTTTTTT. Translating it yields CASSLLRGFQVDEKLFF. The entire variable domain, with the rest obtained from reference TRBV28 and TRBJ1-4, is as follows: DVKVTQSSRYLVKRTGEKVFLECVQDMDHENMFWYRQDPGLGLRLIYFSYDVKMKEKGDIPEGYSVSREKKERFSLILESASTNQTSMYLCASSLLRGFQVDEKLFFGSGTQLSVL.

The genes are TRBV7-6 and TRBJ2-2, with D maybe TRBD2 (6 bases). V was trimmed by 1 base and J by 7 bases, leaving 13 bases between them. This CDR3 has 15 residues. The germline CDR1 and CDR2 sequences are SGHVS and FNYEAQ. Here the CDR3 reads CASSLEALGSGELFF. The CDR3 DNA reads as TGTGCCAGCAGCTTAGAGGCGCTCGGGAGCGGGGAGCTGTTTTTT.

DNA of the CDR3: TGTGCCAGCAGTTCAAGGACAGGGAGGGGCGAGCAGTACTTC. This encodes CASSSRTGRGEQYF. This chain connects TRBV6-1 to TRBJ2-7; maybe TRBD1 (8 bases). The CDR3 runs to 14 residues. Trimming took off 5 bases at V and 6 bases at J, with 17 bases between the two ends. Germline CDR1 and CDR2: MNHNS and SASEGT.

This clone was observed a single time. The chain carries TRBV7-2 and TRBJ2-1; TRBD1 aligns across 10 bases. This CDR3 spans 19 amino acids. From germline, CDR1 is SGHTA and CDR2 FQGNSA. V lost 4 bases, J lost 3 bases, and 15 bases stayed unmatched. CDR3 DNA: TGTGCCAGCAGCTATAGGACAGGGGGGGTAGCGGTCGTCTACAATGAGCAGTTCTTC. Its protein is CASSYRTGGVAVVYNEQFF.

The rearrangement joins TRBV2 to TRBJ2-6, with 10 bases identical to TRBD1. CDR1 is SNHLY, CDR2 FYNNEI, per germline. V lost 4 bases, J lost 2 bases, and 14 bases stayed unmatched. There are 20 residues in the CDR3. This CDR3 reads CASSVWDPGQGRTGANVLTF. CDR3 bases: TGTGCCAGCAGTGTTTGGGACCCGGGACAGGGGAGAACTGGGGCCAACGTCCTGACTTTC. Together with reference TRBV2 and TRBJ2-6, the CDR3 gives the full variable domain: EPEVTQTPSHQVTQMGQEVILRCVPISNHLYFYWYRQILGQKVEFLVSFYNNEISEKSEIFDDQFSVERPDGSNFTLKIRSTKLEDSAMYFCASSVWDPGQGRTGANVLTFGAGSRLTVL.

To note about this clone: A read error may explain this, as a much larger clone is one base away. J is TRBJ1-1 and V is TRBV30, with D possibly being TRBD1 (6 bases). This CDR3 contains 15 residues. V lost 3 bases, J lost 0 bases, and 14 bases lay in between. CDR1 is GTSNPN and CDR2 is SVGIG in the germline V gene (reference sequence). This chain's CDR3 is CAWRNPDRLNTEAFF. DNA for the CDR3: TGTGCCTGGAGAAATCCCGACAGGCTGAACACTGAAGCTTTCTTT.

In nucleotides, the CDR3 is TGTGCCAGCAGCTTAGTGGGGACAGGGGGAGACGAAAAACTGTTTTTT. It yields the protein CASSLVGTGGDEKLFF. The rearrangement uses TRBV7-9 and TRBJ1-4; 11 bases align to TRBD1. From germline, CDR1 is SEHNR and CDR2 FQNEAQ (reference sequence). V was pared by 1 base and J by 8 bases, with 6 bases of the junction left unmatched. CDR3 length: 16 residues.

The chain recombines TRBV29-1 with TRBJ2-1; 7 positions match TRBD2. The germline gives CDR1 SQVTM, CDR2 ANQGSEA. The CDR3 extends over 15 amino acids. With V trimmed by 0 bases and J by 0 bases, 2 bases remained unmatched. The CDR3 sequence: CSVEEGLRSYNEQFF. The DNA for the CDR3 is TGCAGCGTTGAAGAGGGACTACGCTCCTACAATGAGCAGTTCTTC.

The chain carries TRBV2 and TRBJ2-1; perhaps D is TRBD1 or TRBD2 (6 bases each). V lost 7 bases, J lost 9 bases, and 31 bases lay in between. The CDR3 is 18 amino acids. Germline assignment: CDR1 SNHLY and CDR2 FYNNEI. The DNA of the CDR3 is TGTGCCAGCAATAAACAGGGTGCAGATAGCGGTATGTCTGCTGAGCAGTTCTTC. Its translation is CASNKQGADSGMSAEQFF. Drawing the rest from reference TRBV2 and TRBJ2-1, the complete variable domain is EPEVTQTPSHQVTQMGQEVILRCVPISNHLYFYWYRQILGQKVEFLVSFYNNEISEKSEIFDDQFSVERPDGSNFTLKIRSTKLEDSAMYFCASNKQGADSGMSAEQFFGPGTRLTVL.

The rearrangement links TRBV6-6 to TRBJ2-2; D uncertain. The CDR3 covers 12 residues. In germline, CDR1 is MNHNY, CDR2 SVGAGI (reference sequence). Trimming left V 8 bases short and J 5 bases short, with 9 bases between. The CDR3 protein is CASCPLTGELFF. For the CDR3, the DNA is TGTGCCAGCTGCCCCCTTACCGGGGAGCTGTTTTTT.

V gene TRBV5-1 combines with J gene TRBJ2-1; 8 bases fit TRBD1. The junction had 8 bases not matched to a gene; V was cut back by 0 bases and J by 0 bases. Germline loops: CDR1 SGHRS, CDR2 YFSETQ. The CDR3 is 18 residues long. For the CDR3, the DNA is TGCGCCAGCAGCTTGGCTTTTCCGGGACAGGCCTCCTACAATGAGCAGTTCTTC. Translating gives CASSLAFPGQASYNEQFF.

The chain couples TRBV11-2 to TRBJ2-5, with TRBD2 matching over 10 bases. This CDR3 has 17 amino acids. Germline assignment: CDR1 SGHAT and CDR2 FQNNGV. With V trimmed by 5 bases and J by 4 bases, 13 bases remained unmatched. The CDR3 spells CASSQQGLAVPPETQYF. DNA of the CDR3: TGTGCCAGCAGCCAACAAGGACTAGCGGTCCCCCCAGAGACCCAGTACTTC. Filled out from reference TRBV11-2 and TRBJ2-5, the complete variable domain reads EAGVAQSPRYKIIEKRQSVAFWCNPISGHATLYWYQQILGQGPKLLIQFQNNGVVDDSQLPKDRFSAERLKGVDSTLKIQPAKLEDSAVYLCASSQQGLAVPPETQYFGPGTRLLVL.

This clone was seen a single time. The rearrangement uses TRBV5-1 and TRBJ1-5; D gene uncertain. Germline-derived CDR1 and CDR2 are SGHRS and YFSETQ. The length of the CDR3 is 13 residues. V gave up 5 bases and J gave up 3 bases, with 9 bases separating them. CDR3: CASSMGNNQPQHF. CDR3 bases: TGCGCCAGCAGTATGGGAAACAATCAGCCCCAGCATTTT. Looking up the rest from reference TRBV5-1 and TRBJ1-5 gives the full variable domain: KAGVTQTPRYLIKTRGQQVTLSCSPISGHRSVSWYQQTPGQGLQFLFEYFSETQRNKGNFPGRFSGRQFSNSRSEMNVSTLELGDSALYLCASSMGNNQPQHFGDGTRLSIL.

J is TRBJ1-5 and V is TRBV9; D uncertain. Germline V gene lookup returns CDR1 SGDLS and CDR2 YYNGEE. The CDR3 is 14 amino acids. V shed 0 bases and J shed 5 bases, with 9 bases lying between them. Here the CDR3 DNA reads TGTGCCAGCAGCGTAGGAGCTGGTGATCAGCCCCAGCATTTT. Translated: CASSVGAGDQPQHF. Looking up the rest from reference TRBV9 and TRBJ1-5 gives the full variable domain: DSGVTQTPKHLITATGQRVTLRCSPRSGDLSVYWYQQSLDQGLQFLIQYYNGEERAKGNILERFSAQQFPDLHSELNLSSLELGDSALYFCASSVGAGDQPQHFGDGTRLSIL.

The rearrangement links TRBV5-1 to TRBJ1-2, with no clear D. There are 16 residues in the CDR3. The germline V and J ends were trimmed by 0 bases and 2 bases, with 14 bases remaining between them. Per the germline V gene, CDR1 is SGHRS and CDR2 is YFSETQ. The CDR3 bases are TGCGCCAGCAGCTTGGACTTGGGGTACACAAACTATGGCTACACCTTC. This encodes CASSLDLGYTNYGYTF.

This chain joins TRBV5-6 and TRBJ2-5, with 11 bases aligning to TRBD2. This CDR3 region has 18 residues. J was trimmed by 1 base and V by 2 bases; bases with no gene match: 10. Germline CDR1 reads SGHDT; CDR2 reads YYEEEE. The DNA of the CDR3 is TGTGCCAGCAGCTTTTCTAGCGGGAGGCCCCGCCCCCAAGAGACCCAGTACTTC. Protein product: CASSFSSGRPRPQETQYF.

The V call is TRBV6-1, the J call TRBJ2-7; weak D call: TRBD1 (6 bases). This CDR3 region has 13 residues. V lost 7 bases and J lost 7, with 17 bases in between. Germline CDR1 and CDR2: MNHNS and SASEGT. In nucleotides, the CDR3 is TGTGCCAGCACCGACCAGGGGAGATCGGAGCAGTACTTC. Its protein product is CASTDQGRSEQYF.

There are a few counts of this clone. The chain is built from TRBV9 and TRBJ2-3; 8 positions agree with TRBD1. The CDR3 is 16 residues long. Looked up from germline, CDR1 is SGDLS and CDR2 is YYNGEE. V lost 3 bases, J lost 3 bases, and 9 bases stayed unmatched. This CDR3 is CASSEPRQGMTDTQYF. The CDR3 coding sequence is TGTGCCAGCAGCGAACCCCGACAGGGGATGACAGATACGCAGTATTTT.

This clone has a handful of counts. V is TRBV14 and J is TRBJ2-7; perhaps TRBD2 as D (5 bases). CDR3 size: 18 residues. The germline V and J ends were trimmed by 1 base and 2 bases, with 21 bases remaining between them. Germline CDR1 reads SGHDN; CDR2 reads FVKESK. As DNA, the CDR3 is TGTGCCAGCAGCCAAGCTGGCCCGAGGGCCTTCACAACCTACGAGCAGTACTTC. Protein sequence: CASSQAGPRAFTTYEQYF.

The chain has TRBV25-1 and TRBJ2-7; no reliable D call. Germline loops: CDR1 MGHDK, CDR2 SYGVNS. CDR3 length equals 12 residues. V was trimmed by 5 bases and J by 5 bases, leaving 10 bases between them. The CDR3 reads CASSSSTHEQYF. CDR3 nucleotides: TGTGCCAGCAGTTCCTCCACCCACGAGCAGTACTTC.

This clone was seen once. The sample carries other DNA sequences with the same CDR3. The gene calls are TRBV9 and TRBJ2-1, with TRBD2 identical over 12 bases. The V gene end was trimmed by 0 bases and the J gene end by 7 bases; junction bases not matched to a gene: 2. This CDR3 contains 15 residues. CDR1 and CDR2 (germline): SGDLS, YYNGEE. For the CDR3, the DNA is TGTGCCAGCAGCGTAGGACTAGCGGGAGATAATGAGCAGTTCTTC. It translates to CASSVGLAGDNEQFF.